This TCR beta chain was sequenced during a study of T cell responses to AZD1222 COVID-19 vaccine. With regard to this clone: What it recognizes is unknown.

Here immunoSEQ multiplex PCR was the method, and the copy in TCRdb shows in-frame clones only, minus some. The sample shows about 66,000 clones, around 74% of them seen only once. General study points: The donors showed a predominance of white British ancestry and of females, with possible underestimation of clonal diversity. Baseline serology detected seropositivity in only 5 or 6 AZD1222 recipients. Increases in Spike-specific TCR breadth and depth were seen after two AZD1222 doses. No day 14 peak samples; only post-peak repertoires were characterized.

The sample consisted of peripheral blood, taken on day 0 of MenACWY control vaccination. This TCR derives from an adult in good health.

CDR3 protein: CSARTDETQYF. In DNA, the CDR3 is TGCAGTGCCCGGACAGATGAGACCCAGTACTTC. The V gene is TRBV20-1, the J gene TRBJ2-5; the D gene is possibly TRBD1 (6 bases). This CDR3 has 11 amino acids. Germline-derived CDR1 and CDR2 are DFQATT and SNEGSKA (reference sequence). Trimming shortened V by 6 bases and J by 5 bases, and 10 bases separated the two germline ends.